This section outlines one TCR beta chain sequence together with its context. The target antigen is unknown. Quantitative barcoded 5'-RACE was used to prepare TCR beta libraries. TCRdb passed the 5' RACE reads through MiXCR, listing each CDR3 protein once. The data hold some 400,000 distinct CDR3 sequences, with about a fifth observed a single time. The sample comes from a study of CD8 T cells in ankylosing spondylitis. Whole-study findings and limits: Reportedly, disease-linked clones are significantly enriched in ankylosing spondylitis patients' matched synovial fluid. A TCR beta motif made of several highly homologous variants seemed typical of ankylosing spondylitis blood.

In germline, CDR1 is GTSNPN, CDR2 SVGIG (reference sequence). The CDR3 sequence is 16 residues long. V lost 3 bases and J lost 4; bases outside the gene matches: 7. The receptor was isolated from a male donor with ankylosing spondylitis. The specimen was blood, either unsorted or a sorted T cell fraction (not recorded which). This chain joins TRBV30 and TRBJ2-3; TRBD2 matches 13 bases. The CDR3 DNA follows: TGTGCCTGGAGCCAAGGACTAGCGGGAGAGGCAGATACGCAGTATTTT. Translating it yields CAWSQGLAGEADTQYF. The variable domain in full, with the rest retrieved from reference TRBV30 and TRBJ2-3, is SQTIHQWPATLVQPVGSPLSLECTVEGTSNPNLYWYRQAAGRGLQLLFYSVGIGQISSEVPQNLSASRPQDRQFILSSKKLLLSDSGFYLCAWSQGLAGEADTQYFGPGTRLTVL.